The present T cell receptor beta chain was sequenced within a study of post-analysis software for immune sequencing data. Overall study results and limits: A handful of TRBV segments, including TRBV5-6, TRBV5-1 and TRBV20-1, were more frequent in patients than controls.

As regards this clonotype: Its antigen is unidentified.

The CDR3 is 14 residues long. Germline lookup yields CDR1 DFQATT and CDR2 SNEGSKA (reference sequence). Trimming pared 5 bases from V and 4 bases from J, leaving 16 bases between. Unique molecular identifiers tagged the TCR beta cDNA libraries. In TCRdb, the PCR reads were re-called with MiXCR into one record per CDR3 protein. There are 380,000 or so distinct CDR3 sequences in the sample; approximately 38% occur only once, and around an eighth lies in the top ten. The V and J genes are TRBV20-1 and TRBJ2-3; D gene unclear. The TCR was taken from a girl between 5 and 17 years old with multiple sclerosis. Sequenced input: blood. Here the CDR3 DNA reads TGCAGTGCTCCCTTTTCCTGGGAAGCAGATACGCAGTATTTT. Its protein product is CSAPFSWEADTQYF.